This T cell receptor beta chain was retrieved from a study of shared clonotypes between healthy human individuals. Trimming removed 1 base from V and 4 bases from J, with 8 bases in between. From germline, CDR1 is KGHSH and CDR2 LQKENI. The CDR3 covers 13 residues. Study-wide results and limits: Rarefaction curves obtained for sorted subsets showed sequencing incomplete despite large depth.

Comments on this clone: The antigen remains undetermined.

Measured with immunoSEQ multiplex PCR; TCRdb has only the in-frame clones, and not every one. The sample shows some 1,400,000 clones, roughly 96% of them seen only once. The chain carries TRBV18 and TRBJ2-7, with D unresolved. The clonotype originates from a young man in good health. The specimen sequenced was naive CD4+ T cells sorted from blood. Subset indicated: CD45RA+ positively selected. CDR3 in amino acids: CASSPRVQYEQYF. CDR3 bases: TGTGCCAGCTCACCACGGGTCCAATACGAGCAGTACTTC.